This T cell receptor (beta chain) appears in the sequencing data of a study of OX40 agonist ivuxolimab in advanced cancers. Study details: An anti-OX40 (CD134) antibody with agonistic activity, ivuxolimab, was administered to patients. Each patient was given ivuxolimab into a vein every 2 weeks, at 0.01 to 10 mg/kg. Age averaged about 62 years (range roughly 20 to 90), and less than 85% were male. Study results and caveats: Low levels of normalized T-cell clonal expansion also appeared in some nonresponders.

Germline CDR1 is WSHSY and CDR2 is SAAADI. The germline V and J ends were trimmed by 4 bases and 0 bases, with 7 bases remaining between them. The CDR3 consists of 14 residues. Only in-frame clones appear in the TCRdb table, and some are missing; sequencing was by immunoSEQ multiplex PCR. The data show about 77,000 clones, with more than 70% seen just once and about 0.76% held by the top ten. On this clone: No antigen is known for it.

Material: CD4+ or CD8+ T cells sorted from blood, obtained in a trial of the OX40 agonist ivuxolimab. The source is an adult with an advanced solid tumor such as melanoma, head and neck, liver or kidney cancer. The chain links TRBV10-2 to TRBJ1-5; D might be TRBD1 (5 bases). CDR3 bases: TGCGCCAGCAGTGGACAGAATAGCAATCAGCCCCAGCATTTT. It encodes CASSGQNSNQPQHF.